This T cell receptor beta chain was found in a study of TIL therapy for anti-PD-1-resistant metastatic lung cancer. Overall study context: Patients had a median age of 54 years (range 38-75). Tumors carried a median about 1.4 non-synonymous mutations per megabase.

The CDR3 length is 15 residues. Germline V gives CDR1 SGDLS, CDR2 YYNGEE. V was clipped by 0 bases and J by 1 base, with 8 bases between them. This was the immunoSEQ v3 assay. This table comes from immunoSEQ multiplex PCR, and its TCRdb copy is limited to in-frame clones, with some not included. The data show approximately 5,000 clones, 64% seen once. Time point indicated: pre-treatment sample, taken before nivolumab and TIL therapy. Most excised metastases sampled were pleural nodules or supraclavicular lymph nodes. Tumors were harvested before any PD-1/PD-L1 blockade. This TCR derives from a man in his sixties or seventies with non-small cell lung cancer. The specimen comprised tumor tissue, sampled at baseline. V and J are TRBV9 and TRBJ1-3; D remains unclear. The CDR3 loop is CASSVGEGSGNTIYF. CDR3 coding DNA: TGTGCCAGCAGCGTAGGGGAAGGGTCTGGAAACACCATATATTTT.